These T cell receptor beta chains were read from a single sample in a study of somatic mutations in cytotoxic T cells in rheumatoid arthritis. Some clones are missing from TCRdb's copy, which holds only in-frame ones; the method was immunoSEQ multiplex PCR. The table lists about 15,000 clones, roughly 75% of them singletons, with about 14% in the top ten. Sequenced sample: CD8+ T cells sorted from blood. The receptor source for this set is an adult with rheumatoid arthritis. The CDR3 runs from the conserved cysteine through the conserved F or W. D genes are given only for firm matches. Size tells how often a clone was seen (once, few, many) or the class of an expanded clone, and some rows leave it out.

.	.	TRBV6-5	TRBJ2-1	CASSYSGAHNEQFF	TGTGCCAGCAGTTACTCGGGGGCCCACAATGAGCAGTTCTTC
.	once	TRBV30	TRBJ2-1	CAWSVFYRPEQFF	TGTGCCTGGAGTGTCTTCTACCGGCCCGAGCAGTTCTTC
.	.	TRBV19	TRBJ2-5	CASSIRHQETQYF	TGTGCCAGTAGTATACGCCACCAAGAGACCCAGTACTTC
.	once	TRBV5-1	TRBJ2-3	CASSLFGPTDTQYF	TGCGCCAGCAGCTTGTTCGGACCCACAGATACGCAGTATTTT
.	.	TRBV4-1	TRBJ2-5	CASSPRATGTQETQYF	TGCGCCAGCAGCCCGCGGGCGACCGGAACCCAAGAGACCCAGTACTTC
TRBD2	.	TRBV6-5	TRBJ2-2	CASRSSGWAGELFF	TGTGCCAGCCGGTCTAGCGGGTGGGCCGGGGAGCTGTTTTTT
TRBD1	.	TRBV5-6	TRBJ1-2	CASSDRDSLSLDGYTF	TGTGCCAGCAGCGACCGGGACAGCCTTTCCCTCGATGGCTACACCTTC
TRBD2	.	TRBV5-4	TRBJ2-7	CASSLVASGAVQDEQYF	TGTGCCAGCAGCTTGGTAGCTAGCGGGGCGGTACAGGACGAGCAGTACTTC
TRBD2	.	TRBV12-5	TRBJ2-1	CASGLATLAGSTGNEQFF	TGTGCTAGTGGTTTGGCGACCTTAGCGGGCTCAACGGGGAATGAGCAGTTCTTC
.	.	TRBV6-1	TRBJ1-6	CASSGGLHLHF	TGTGCCAGCAGTGGGGGACTTCACCTCCACTTT
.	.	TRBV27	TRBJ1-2	CASAGSNYGYTF	TGTGCCAGTGCGGGGTCGAACTATGGCTACACCTTC
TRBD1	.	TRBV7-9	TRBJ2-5	CASSWGQGARETQYF	TGTGCCAGCAGCTGGGGACAGGGGGCACGAGAGACCCAGTACTTC
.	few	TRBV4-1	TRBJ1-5	CASSQTTGIVAQPQHF	TGCGCCAGCAGCCAGACCACAGGGATTGTCGCCCAGCCCCAGCATTTT
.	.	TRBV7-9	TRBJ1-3	CATTDLARSGESTIYF	TGTGCCACCACGGACCTGGCCAGGAGTGGGGAGAGCACCATATATTTT
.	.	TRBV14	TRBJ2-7	CASSQEDFYEQYF	TGTGCCAGCAGCCAAGAAGACTTCTACGAGCAGTACTTC
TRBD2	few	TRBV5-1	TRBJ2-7	CASSLAGGSYEQYF	TGCGCCAGCAGCTTAGCGGGAGGGTCCTACGAGCAGTACTTC
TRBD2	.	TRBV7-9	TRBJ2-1	CASSSRLAGERFF	TGTGCCAGCAGCTCCAGACTAGCGGGCGAAAGGTTCTTC
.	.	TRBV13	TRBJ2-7	CASSSQGGSYEQYF	TGTGCCAGCAGCTCACAGGGAGGATCCTACGAGCAGTACTTC
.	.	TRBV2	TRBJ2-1	CASSEVTEYNEQFF	TGTGCCAGCAGTGAGGTGACTGAGTACAATGAGCAGTTCTTC
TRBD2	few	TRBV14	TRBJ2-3	CASSIWTSKDTQYF	TGTGCCAGCAGCATCTGGACTAGCAAAGATACGCAGTATTTT
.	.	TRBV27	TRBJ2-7	CASSRGGRGYEQYF	TGTGCCAGCAGCCGGGGCGGCAGGGGTTACGAGCAGTACTTC
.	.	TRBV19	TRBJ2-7	CASNDGDNSYEQYF	TGTGCCAGTAACGATGGGGACAACTCCTACGAGCAGTACTTC
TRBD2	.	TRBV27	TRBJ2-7	CASGGLAKYEQYF	TGTGCCAGCGGGGGACTAGCTAAGTACGAGCAGTACTTC
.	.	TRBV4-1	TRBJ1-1	CASSPFWGAEAFF	TGCGCCAGCAGCCCATTTTGGGGAGCTGAAGCTTTCTTT
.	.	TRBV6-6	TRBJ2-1	CASSYDEEQFF	TGTGCCAGCAGTTATGATGAGGAGCAGTTCTTC
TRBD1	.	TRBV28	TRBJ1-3	CASGRDSGSGNTIYF	TGTGCCAGCGGCCGGGACAGTGGCTCTGGAAACACCATATATTTT
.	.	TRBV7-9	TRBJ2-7	CASSRPGGSSYEQYF	TGTGCCAGCAGCCGACCTGGCGGTAGCTCCTACGAGCAGTACTTC
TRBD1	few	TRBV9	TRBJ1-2	CASSVGQGGSNYGYTF	TGTGCCAGCAGCGTCGGACAGGGGGGATCGAATTATGGCTACACCTTC
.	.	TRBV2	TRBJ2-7	CASSERSGGAYEQYF	TGTGCCAGCAGTGAAAGGAGCGGAGGGGCCTACGAGCAGTACTTC
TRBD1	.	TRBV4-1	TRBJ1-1	CASSRGQGLNTEAFF	TGCGCCAGCAGCCGGGGACAGGGCCTAAACACTGAAGCCTTCTTT
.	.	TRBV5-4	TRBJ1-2	CASSWEGGNYGYTF	TGTGCCAGCAGCTGGGAGGGAGGGAACTATGGCTACACCTTC
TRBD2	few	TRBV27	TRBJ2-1	CASRPPSAGPRDEQFF	TGTGCCAGCAGACCTCCCTCAGCGGGGCCTCGTGATGAGCAGTTCTTC
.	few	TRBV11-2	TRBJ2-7	CASSLEWGAQYF	TGTGCCAGCAGCCTAGAATGGGGAGCGCAGTACTTC
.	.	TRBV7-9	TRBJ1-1	CASSFGGGEAFF	TGTGCCAGCAGTTTCGGGGGTGGCGAAGCTTTCTTT
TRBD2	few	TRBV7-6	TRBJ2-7	CASSLLREAGEQYF	TGTGCCAGCAGCTTATTGCGGGAGGCGGGCGAGCAGTACTTC
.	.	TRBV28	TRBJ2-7	CASSETGHYEQYF	TGTGCCAGCTCCGAGACAGGTCACTACGAGCAGTACTTC
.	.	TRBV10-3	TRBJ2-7	CAIGGLSSEQYF	TGTGCCATCGGGGGTCTCTCGAGCGAGCAGTACTTC
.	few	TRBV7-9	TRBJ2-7	CASSLGVYEQYF	TGTGCCAGCAGCTTAGGGGTCTACGAGCAGTACTTC
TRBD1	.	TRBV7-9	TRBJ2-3	CASSDDRVGRDTQYF	TGTGCCAGCAGCGACGACAGGGTCGGAAGAGATACGCAGTATTTT
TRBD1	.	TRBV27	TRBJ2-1	CASNNGRGLYNEQFF	TGTGCCAGCAATAACGGCAGGGGGCTATACAATGAGCAGTTCTTC
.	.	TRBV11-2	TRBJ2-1	CASSLAAPASSYNEQFF	TGTGCCAGCAGCTTAGCCGCACCAGCTAGCTCCTACAATGAGCAGTTCTTC
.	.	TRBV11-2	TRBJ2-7	CASSLNYEQYF	TGTGCCAGCAGCTTAAACTACGAGCAGTACTTC
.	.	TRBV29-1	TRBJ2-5	CSVEDEASGLAQYF	TGCAGCGTTGAAGATGAGGCCTCGGGGTTGGCCCAGTACTTC
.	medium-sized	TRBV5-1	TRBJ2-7	CASSFGFGYEQYF	TGCGCCAGCAGCTTTGGGTTTGGCTACGAGCAGTACTTC
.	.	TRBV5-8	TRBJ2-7	CASSLYRDGTYEQYF	TGTGCCAGCAGCTTGTATCGGGACGGTACCTACGAGCAGTACTTC
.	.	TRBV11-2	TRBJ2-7	CASSYSYEQYF	TGTGCCAGCAGCTACTCCTACGAGCAGTACTTC
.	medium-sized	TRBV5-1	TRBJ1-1	CASRPTGATEAFF	TGCGCCAGCAGACCAACAGGAGCCACTGAAGCTTTCTTT
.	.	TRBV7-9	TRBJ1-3	CASSLLGEPAVGNTIYF	TGTGCCAGCAGCTTACTTGGGGAACCCGCCGTTGGAAACACCATATATTTT
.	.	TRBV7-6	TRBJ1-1	CASSLEGGGTTEAFF	TGTGCCAGCAGCTTAGAAGGGGGGGGGACCACTGAAGCTTTCTTT
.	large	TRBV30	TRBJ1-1	CAWSIGNTEAFF	TGTGCCTGGAGTATTGGGAACACTGAAGCTTTCTTT
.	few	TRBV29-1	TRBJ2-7	CSVGDSYSYEQYF	TGCAGCGTTGGGGACTCCTACTCCTACGAGCAGTACTTC
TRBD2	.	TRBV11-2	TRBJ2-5	CASSFAGVGETQYF	TGTGCCAGCAGCTTTGCGGGAGTAGGGGAGACCCAGTACTTC
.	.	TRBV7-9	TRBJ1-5	CASSWGVTQPQHF	TGTGCCAGCAGCTGGGGGGTCACTCAGCCCCAGCATTTT
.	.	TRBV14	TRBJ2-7	CASSQEYNEQYF	TGTGCCAGCAGCCAGGAATACAACGAGCAGTACTTC
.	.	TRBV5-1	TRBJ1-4	CASSLDRLTNEKLFF	TGCGCCAGCAGCTTGGACCGCCTAACTAATGAAAAACTGTTTTTT
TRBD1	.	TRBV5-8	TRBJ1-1	CASSHRTGGITEAFF	TGTGCCAGCAGCCACAGGACAGGGGGTATCACTGAAGCTTTCTTT